The 7 T cell receptor beta chains given below trace back to one sample, sequenced in a study of shared clonotypes between healthy human individuals. Produced via immunoSEQ multiplex PCR; TCRdb's table is partial and in-frame only. The data hold over a million clones, with around 95% observed a single time. The source material was naive CD4+ T cells sorted from blood. The subset here: CD45RA+ positively selected. These receptor sequences come from a man aged 30 to 45 in good health.

The chain uses TRBV7-2 and TRBJ2-2; 9 nucleotides align to TRBD2. Per the germline V gene, CDR1 is SGHTA and CDR2 is FQGNSA. V lost 1 base to trimming and J lost 7 bases; unmatched junction nucleotides: 7. This CDR3 has 16 residues. For the CDR3, the DNA is TGTGCCAGCAGCTTAGGGGCGGGAGGGCCGAGCGGGGAGCTGTTTTTT. Its protein is CASSLGAGGPSGELFF. Filled out from reference TRBV7-2 and TRBJ2-2, the complete variable domain reads GAGVSQSPSNKVTEKGKDVELRCDPISGHTALYWYRQSLGQGLEFLIYFQGNSAPDKSGLPSDRFSAERTGGSVSTLTIQRTQQEDSAVYLCASSLGAGGPSGELFFGEGSRLTVL.

V is TRBV29-1 and J is TRBJ1-3; TRBD1 might be the D (6 bases). The length of the CDR3 is 13 residues. Trimming stripped 2 bases from V and 5 bases from J, with 10 bases between. Germline lookup yields CDR1 SQVTM and CDR2 ANQGSEA. CDR3 in amino acids: CSVERDKRNTIYF. CDR3 nucleotides: TGCAGCGTTGAACGGGACAAGCGAAACACCATATATTTT.

This clone appeared a single time. The chain recombines TRBV18 with TRBJ2-7; 14 bases map to TRBD2. Germline V gene data show CDR1 as KGHSH and CDR2 as LQKENI. Trimming took 2 bases from V and 2 from J; bases not matched to a gene: 5. The CDR3 covers 17 residues. CDR3 sequence reads: CASSPEGLAGVAYEQYF. The DNA of the CDR3 is TGTGCCAGCTCACCAGAGGGACTAGCGGGAGTGGCCTACGAGCAGTACTTC. Full variable domain (missing parts from reference TRBV18 and TRBJ2-7): NAGVMQNPRHLVRRRGQEARLRCSPMKGHSHVYWYRQLPEEGLKFMVYLQKENIIDESGMPKERFSAEFPKEGPSILRIQQVVRGDSAAYFCASSPEGLAGVAYEQYFGPGTRLTVT.

This chain uses TRBV11-2 with TRBJ2-5, with TRBD2 identical over 7 bases. The germline gives CDR1 SGHAT, CDR2 FQNNGV. After removal of 8 bases from V and 5 bases from J, the junction contained 8 bases not matched to a gene. The CDR3 runs 13 residues. CDR3 nucleotide sequence: TGTGCCAGCCGGGCTAGCGGAGGCGAGACCCAGTACTTC. It yields the protein CASRASGGETQYF.

The chain uses TRBV5-1 and TRBJ2-1, with TRBD1 identical over 8 bases. CDR3 size: 16 residues. The ends lost 1 base at V and 7 bases at J; junction bases unmatched: 10. The germline gives CDR1 SGHRS, CDR2 YFSETQ. The DNA of the CDR3 is TGCGCCAGCAGCTTGCCCGGAGGGACAGGCGGAAATGAGCAGTTCTTC. Its protein is CASSLPGGTGGNEQFF.

J is TRBJ2-1 and V is TRBV28; no clear D. The CDR3 covers 13 residues. V lost 2 bases and J lost 9, with 11 bases in between. CDR1 MDHEN and CDR2 SYDVKM come from the germline V gene. The CDR3 bases are TGTGCCAGCAGTTTACCCCATTCAGGTGAGCAGTTCTTC. It yields the protein CASSLPHSGEQFF.

The genes are TRBV29-1 and TRBJ2-7, with 10 bases fitting TRBD2. The CDR3 has 13 residues. Germline V gene lookup returns CDR1 SQVTM and CDR2 ANQGSEA. The J segment lost 4 bases and the V segment lost 4 bases, leaving 4 bases of the junction unmatched. The CDR3 here is CSVGTSGLYEQYF. The CDR3 DNA sequence: TGCAGCGTTGGGACTAGCGGCCTATACGAGCAGTACTTC.